This note documents a single T cell receptor beta chain sequence. Trimming stripped 3 bases from V and 3 bases from J, with 9 bases between. The CDR3 runs to 14 residues. Germline lookup yields CDR1 MRHNA and CDR2 SNTAGT. The sample belongs to a study of blood T cell repertoires in COVID-19. All recovered Cohort 3 donors got two negative PCRs, got clearance, or saw symptom resolution. Sequencing was performed with immunoSEQ multiplex PCR; in TCRdb, only in-frame clones are kept and a portion is missing. The sample lists about 310,000 clones; around 90% were seen once. The chain joins TRBV6-4 to TRBJ2-1; D is possibly TRBD2 (6 bases). The sequencing sample was made of PBMCs or T cells enriched from blood (not recorded which). The receptor's source is a man in his 60s who had recovered from COVID-19. This CDR3 reads CASSEGTDYNEQFF. DNA of the CDR3: TGTGCCAGCAGTGAAGGGACTGACTACAATGAGCAGTTCTTC.